This TCR beta chain was recovered during a study of long-term antiretroviral therapy in people with HIV (dated 2022 in TCRdb). Study-wide context: The earliest samples were collected roughly a decade before the 2015 WHO recommendation for immediate ART, at a time when ART was usually postponed until CD4 counts fell. A retrospective serial study tested whether changes in peripheral blood TRB repertoire composition and diversity were associated with ART initiation and durable HIV suppression. Of the 30 participants with HIV, approximately twelve were female. Test extractions of a monoclonal T-cell line alongside 30 or so polyclonal samples showed no cross-contamination during QIAcube processing. A total of roughly 200 cryopreserved PBMC samples were contributed to the cohort by 30 adults with confirmed HIV infection, with samples collected serially over a mean of about 6 years (range 1-12).

To be included, a participant needed at least one PBMC sample from before ART initiation plus at least two post-ART samples. Treatment was received in the United States of America by all participants with HIV. Before DNA extraction, cryopreserved samples of roughly 0.85-10 million PBMC were thawed and washed. At the time of the earliest PBMC sample, participants with HIV were aged between roughly 20 and 54 years. Per participant, PBMC samples came from 1-4 timepoints prior to ART initiation and 2-8 timepoints following ART initiation, for a median of 7 samples. Serial HIV viral load, CD4+ T-cell count, ART history and demographic data were obtained for every participant. Genomic DNA was extracted from unsorted PBMC with a Qiagen kit on a QIAcube, processed in batches of 12 samples. What the research found in general, with its limitations: No data were available on ART adherence, viral resistance or therapy changes, limiting inferences about post-ART repertoire changes. Because PBMC availability was limited, only the TCR beta chain was sequenced, with no alpha chain pairing. The samples span the years 2004 to 2017, and the ART regimens used may be less effective than current regimens. Narrower CDR3 length ranges were observed in HIV repertoires than in controls, and an antigen-experienced repertoire with only a slight naive shift after ART was suggested by the network structure. Because pre-ART samples had limited cell numbers, profiling was done on unsorted PBMC rather than on sorted CD4+ and CD8+ T cells. Starting ART was linked to a significant rise in TRB diversity, yet even with long-term ART the diversity remained significantly lower than in transplant donor controls. The repertoire was dominated across all time points by expanded TRB clones identified before ART initiation, although this dominance was seen to fluctuate and to decrease in many PLHIV after ART.

V lost 1 base and J lost 7 bases, and the count of bases not matched to a germline gene is 2. From its cysteine to its phenylalanine, the CDR3 spans 14 amino acids. Kept here is only the CDR3 DNA, which spans 42 bases and is read in frame from base 1. The CDR1 and CDR2 encoded by the germline V gene (reference sequence) are SGHNT and YYREEE. The count of this clone is one. Its binding antigen is unknown. Per-base quality was not reported, and no clone a single base away is much larger than it. The immunoSEQ hsTCRB v3.0 assay was used at survey level resolution to sequence the TRB variable region. TRB sequencing targeted a depth of roughly 35,000-50,000 T-cell genomes per sample. Pooled TRB libraries were sequenced on an Illumina MiSeq with a v3 150-cycle kit. As for how the authors treated the data: Repertoire analysis was run in R within a reproducible Nextflow workflow that covered QC, data transformation and analysis. Custom analyses were implemented in LymphoSeq2, an R package for AIRR-Seq data exploration. After excluding several samples that yielded fewer than 5000 total TRB sequences, some 190 HIV repertoires remained for analysis. Among the 170 to 200 retained HIV repertoires, 55 to 65 were collected before ART initiation and 120 to 140 after ART initiation. Repertoires were downsampled to 5000 TRB nucleotide sequences, and summary statistics were averaged over 100 downsampling iterations. Only TRB sequences with CDR3 regions of at least seven amino acids were retained for analysis. Two measures captured diversity: a Shannon entropy-derived clonality score and the Gini coefficient. In the repertoire networks, any two of the top 5000 CDR3 amino acid sequences were connected whenever the two sequences differed by an edit distance of one. For TRB CDR3 amino acid sequences, antigen specificity groups and MHC restriction were predicted with GLIPH2. To flag known CMV, EBV, HIV or tissue antigen associations, CDR3 amino acid sequences were matched against VDJdb and McPAS-TCR. Pre-ART, post-ART and control groups were compared with Wilcoxon signed-rank tests and Holm-Bonferroni correction. The clones in this table, taken by TCRdb from immuneACCESS, are in-frame only. Not every clone is retained; where verified, under half of the shortfall comes from an unresolved V gene, and the cause of the rest is unknown. From that table come the V and J calls and clone size; the DNA was used to work out D and trimming. For this sample the table gives 35,000 or so clones, of which approximately 81% were detected only once. The ten largest clones add up to about 4.8% of the sample.

This receptor chain uses TRBV5-4 and TRBJ1-6; 7 middle bases align to TRBD1. The source is a woman in her thirties with HIV. Material: unsorted PBMCs, obtained just over 2.7 years before starting antiretroviral therapy. The CDR3 region has the sequence CASSLIRGNSPLHF. DNA sequence: TGTGCCAGCAGCTTGATCAGGGGGAATTCACCCCTCCACTTT.